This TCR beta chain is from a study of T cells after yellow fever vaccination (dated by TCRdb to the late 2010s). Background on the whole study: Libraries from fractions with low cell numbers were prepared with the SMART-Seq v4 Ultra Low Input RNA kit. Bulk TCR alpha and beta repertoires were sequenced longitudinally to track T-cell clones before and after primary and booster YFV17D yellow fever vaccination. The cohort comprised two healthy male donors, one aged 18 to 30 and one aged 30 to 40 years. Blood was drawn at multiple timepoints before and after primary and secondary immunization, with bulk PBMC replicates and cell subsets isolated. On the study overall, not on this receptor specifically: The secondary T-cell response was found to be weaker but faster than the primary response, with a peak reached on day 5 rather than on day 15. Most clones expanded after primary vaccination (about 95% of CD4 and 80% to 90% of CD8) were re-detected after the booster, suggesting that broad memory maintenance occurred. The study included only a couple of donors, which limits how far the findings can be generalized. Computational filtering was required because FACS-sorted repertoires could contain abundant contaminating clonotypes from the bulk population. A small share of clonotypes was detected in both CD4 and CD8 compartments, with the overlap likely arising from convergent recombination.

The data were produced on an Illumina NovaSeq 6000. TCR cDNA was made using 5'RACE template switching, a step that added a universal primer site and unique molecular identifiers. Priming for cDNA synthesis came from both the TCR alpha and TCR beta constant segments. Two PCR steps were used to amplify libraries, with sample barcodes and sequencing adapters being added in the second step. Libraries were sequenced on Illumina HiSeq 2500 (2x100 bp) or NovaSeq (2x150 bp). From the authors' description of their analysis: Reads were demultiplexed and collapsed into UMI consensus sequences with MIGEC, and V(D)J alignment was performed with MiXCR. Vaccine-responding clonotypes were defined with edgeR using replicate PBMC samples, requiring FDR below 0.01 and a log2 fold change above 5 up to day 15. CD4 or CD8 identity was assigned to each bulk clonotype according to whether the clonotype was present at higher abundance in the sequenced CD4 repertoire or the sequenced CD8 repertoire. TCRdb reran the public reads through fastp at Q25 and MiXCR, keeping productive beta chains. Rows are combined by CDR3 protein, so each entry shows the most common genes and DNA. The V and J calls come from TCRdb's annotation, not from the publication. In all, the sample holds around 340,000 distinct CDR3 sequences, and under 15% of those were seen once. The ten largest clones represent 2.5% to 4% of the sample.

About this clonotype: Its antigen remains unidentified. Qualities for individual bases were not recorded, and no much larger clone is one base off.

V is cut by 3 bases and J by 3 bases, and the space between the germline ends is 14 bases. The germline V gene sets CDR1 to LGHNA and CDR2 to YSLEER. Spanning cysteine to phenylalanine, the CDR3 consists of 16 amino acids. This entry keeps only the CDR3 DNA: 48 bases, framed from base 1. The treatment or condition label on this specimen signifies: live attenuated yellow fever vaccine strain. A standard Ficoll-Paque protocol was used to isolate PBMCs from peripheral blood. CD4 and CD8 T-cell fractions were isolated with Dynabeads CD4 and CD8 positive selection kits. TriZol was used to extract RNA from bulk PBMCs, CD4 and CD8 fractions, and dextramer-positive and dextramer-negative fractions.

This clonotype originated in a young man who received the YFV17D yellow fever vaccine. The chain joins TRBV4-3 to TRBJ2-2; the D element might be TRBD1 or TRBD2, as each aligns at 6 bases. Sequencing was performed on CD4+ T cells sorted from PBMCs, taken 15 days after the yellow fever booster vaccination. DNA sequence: TGCGCCAGCAGCCAGGCGTGGGGGGCAGACACCGGGGAGCTGTTTTTT. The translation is CASSQAWGADTGELFF.